One and the same sample provided the 24 T cell receptor beta chains below, sequenced in a study of PD-1 blockade in mismatch repair-deficient tumors. The assay was immunoSEQ multiplex PCR, and TCRdb's table has in-frame clones only and misses some. The sample shows about 25,000 clones, about 81% of them seen only once. The source material was PBMCs, sampled before pembrolizumab treatment. Receptor source: an adult with mismatch repair-deficient cancer.

This clone was seen more than once but under ten times. The chain combines TRBV19 with TRBJ2-7, with D tentatively TRBD2 (6 bases). Germline V gene lookup returns CDR1 LNHDA and CDR2 SQIVND (reference sequence). Trimming removed 2 bases from V and 3 bases from J, with 8 bases in between. This CDR3 has 13 amino acids. The CDR3 DNA reads TGTGCCAGTAGTATACCCGGGGGCTACGAGCAGTACTTC. Amino acids: CASSIPGGYEQYF.

This clone appeared a single time. The genes are TRBV19 and TRBJ1-1, with a possible D match to TRBD1 (6 bases). V lost 7 bases and J 1 base, leaving 13 bases between the germline ends. Germline CDR1 and CDR2: LNHDA and SQIVND (reference sequence). The CDR3 is 14 amino acids. For the CDR3, the DNA is TGTGCCAGTACCGCGGACAGCTCGAACACTGAAGCTTTCTTT. Translating gives CASTADSSNTEAFF. The whole variable domain, remainder taken from reference TRBV19 and TRBJ1-1, is DGGITQSPKYLFRKEGQNVTLSCEQNLNHDAMYWYRQDPGQGLRLIYYSQIVNDFQKGDIAEGYSVSREKKESFPLTVTSAQKNPTAFYLCASTADSSNTEAFFGQGTRLTVV.

V is TRBV11-2 and J is TRBJ2-5, with 7 nucleotides matching TRBD2. The junction had 3 bases not matched to a gene; V was cut back by 1 base and J by 1 base. Germline V CDR1 and CDR2: SGHAT, FQNNGV. The CDR3 contains 15 residues. DNA of the CDR3: TGTGCCAGCAGCTTAGGGACTAGTTTCCAAGAGACCCAGTACTTC. Translated: CASSLGTSFQETQYF.

The chain combines TRBV9 with TRBJ2-1; the match to TRBD2 covers 7 bases. This CDR3 contains 16 residues. Germline loops: CDR1 SGDLS, CDR2 YYNGEE. V was pared by 2 bases and J by 3 bases, with 8 bases of the junction left unmatched. The CDR3 is CASSVGSSGVYNEQFF. The CDR3 coding sequence is TGTGCCAGCAGCGTCGGATCTAGCGGAGTCTACAATGAGCAGTTCTTC.

The chain has TRBV27 and TRBJ1-5; the D is unclear. Germline values: CDR1 MNHEY, CDR2 SMNVEV (reference sequence). V dropped 1 base and J dropped 6 bases, with 10 bases sitting between them. This CDR3 contains 14 residues. CDR3 in amino acids: CASSLFPGSQPQHF. The CDR3 DNA follows: TGTGCCAGCAGTTTATTCCCGGGAAGTCAGCCCCAGCATTTT.

This clone has just a few counts. V is TRBV28 and J is TRBJ2-7, with D possibly being TRBD2 (5 bases). The CDR3 is made up of 14 amino acids. Looked up from germline, CDR1 is MDHEN and CDR2 is SYDVKM. The V end was cut by 5 bases, the J end by 4 bases, with 15 bases between. This CDR3 is CASSGRGRAYEQYF. The CDR3 nucleotides are TGTGCCAGCAGTGGACGGGGAAGGGCTTACGAGCAGTACTTC.

The chain couples TRBV7-2 to TRBJ1-1, with 7 bases lining up with TRBD1. Germline V lookup: CDR1 SGHTA, CDR2 FQGNSA. The ends lost 5 bases at V and 0 bases at J; junction bases unmatched: 6. The CDR3 covers 15 residues. The CDR3 DNA reads TGTGCCAGCAGCGGGTGGGACAGAATGAACACTGAAGCTTTCTTT. Protein sequence: CASSGWDRMNTEAFF.

The chain is built from TRBV28 and TRBJ1-2, with 11 bases matching TRBD1. The germline V gene encodes CDR1 MDHEN and CDR2 SYDVKM. J gave up 4 bases and V 5 bases, and 6 bases lay outside the gene matches. The CDR3 extends over 15 amino acids. The CDR3 spells CASSPSGTGGYGYTF. CDR3 DNA: TGTGCCAGCAGTCCTTCGGGGACAGGGGGCTATGGCTACACCTTC.

Written as DNA, the CDR3 is TGTGCCAGCAGCTTAGGAGGAGGGGAATTGGAGACCCAGTACTTC. This sequence encodes CASSLGGGELETQYF. The V and J genes are TRBV7-2 and TRBJ2-5; a weak D match, TRBD2 (6 bases). The CDR3 has 15 residues. The germline CDR1 and CDR2 sequences are SGHTA and FQGNSA. V was shortened by 1 base and J by 5 bases, with 14 bases between the two germline ends. Full variable domain (remainder filled in from reference TRBV7-2 and TRBJ2-5): GAGVSQSPSNKVTEKGKDVELRCDPISGHTALYWYRQSLGQGLEFLIYFQGNSAPDKSGLPSDRFSAERTGGSVSTLTIQRTQQEDSAVYLCASSLGGGELETQYFGPGTRLLVL.

The chain uses TRBV25-1 and TRBJ2-6; D remains unclear. V lost 4 bases and J 0 bases, leaving 4 bases between the germline ends. CDR3 length equals 14 residues. CDR1 is MGHDK, CDR2 SYGVNS, per germline. CDR3 sequence: CASSAPSGANVLTF. CDR3 coding DNA: TGTGCCAGCAGTGCTCCCTCTGGGGCCAACGTCCTGACTTTC.

The chain recombines TRBV28 with TRBJ1-2; no clear D. V was shortened by 6 bases and J by 8 bases, with 13 bases between the two germline ends. Germline loops: CDR1 MDHEN, CDR2 SYDVKM. The CDR3 is 12 residues long. Here the CDR3 reads CASRLPRGGYTF. In DNA, the CDR3 is TGTGCCAGCAGGCTTCCCCGAGGAGGCTACACCTTC.

The chain recombines TRBV28 with TRBJ2-1; no definite D call. This CDR3 spans 14 amino acids. Trimming pared 5 bases from V and 4 bases from J, leaving 12 bases between. Germline CDR1 and CDR2: MDHEN and SYDVKM. In nucleotides, the CDR3 is TGTGCCAGCAGTGTCCACTACGAGTACAATGAGCAGTTCTTC. Its translation is CASSVHYEYNEQFF.

The chain is built from TRBV5-1 and TRBJ2-7; the match to TRBD2 covers 7 bases. This CDR3 has 14 residues. The trim removed 0 bases at V and 3 bases at J, leaving 3 bases unmatched. Germline loops: CDR1 SGHRS, CDR2 YFSETQ. The CDR3 here is CASSLDGGGYEQYF. The CDR3 nucleotides read TGCGCCAGCAGCTTGGATGGGGGGGGCTACGAGCAGTACTTC.

The rearrangement joins TRBV18 to TRBJ1-5; TRBD1 aligns across 7 bases. The V gene end was trimmed by 4 bases and the J gene end by 4 bases; junction bases not matched to a gene: 7. Germline CDR1 and CDR2: KGHSH and LQKENI. There are 15 residues in the CDR3. The CDR3 DNA follows: TGTGCCAGCTCACGAGTTAAGGGGGCGAATCAGCCCCAGCATTTT. Its protein product is CASSRVKGANQPQHF.

The chain carries TRBV7-9 and TRBJ2-7, with 7 bases lining up with TRBD2. CDR1 and CDR2 (germline): SEHNR, FQNEAQ (reference sequence). J was trimmed by 7 bases and V by 6 bases; bases with no gene match: 6. There are 12 residues in the CDR3. This CDR3 is CASRAGEGEQYF. The CDR3 DNA reads TGTGCCAGCAGGGCGGGAGAGGGAGAGCAGTACTTC. Drawing the rest from reference TRBV7-9 and TRBJ2-7, the complete variable domain is DTGVSQNPRHKITKRGQNVTFRCDPISEHNRLYWYRQTLGQGPEFLTYFQNEAQLEKSRLLSDRFSAERPKGSFSTLEIQRTEQGDSAMYLCASRAGEGEQYFGPGTRLTVT.

The chain joins TRBV9 to TRBJ2-2; 8 bases fit TRBD1. The ends lost 0 bases at V and 1 base at J; junction bases unmatched: 2. CDR3 length: 16 residues. Germline V gene lookup returns CDR1 SGDLS and CDR2 YYNGEE. CDR3 sequence (DNA): TGTGCCAGCAGCGTAGAGGACAGGGAGAACACCGGGGAGCTGTTTTTT. Amino acid sequence: CASSVEDRENTGELFF.

The chain couples TRBV27 to TRBJ1-2, with D unresolved. In germline, CDR1 is MNHEY, CDR2 SMNVEV (reference sequence). V dropped 2 bases and J dropped 3 bases, with 4 bases sitting between them. The CDR3 has 12 residues. CDR3: CASSLTDYGYTF. CDR3 sequence (DNA): TGTGCCAGCAGTTTAACGGACTATGGCTACACCTTC.

The chain links TRBV19 to TRBJ1-4, with 7 bases that match TRBD1. Germline CDR1 reads LNHDA; CDR2 reads SQIVND (reference sequence). V trimming: 4 bases; J trimming: 0 bases; junction bases outside the gene matches: 11. The CDR3 totals 18 residues. CDR3 DNA: TGTGCCAGTAGTAGCTCGCTCGGGACAGCCACAACTAATGAAAAACTGTTTTTT. Its protein is CASSSSLGTATTNEKLFF.

This chain uses TRBV7-2 with TRBJ2-7; D is perhaps TRBD2 (6 bases). The CDR3 length is 13 residues. Germline V CDR1 and CDR2: SGHTA, FQGNSA. Trimming pared 4 bases from V and 4 bases from J, leaving 11 bases between. The CDR3 loop reads CASSSGGKYEQYF. In DNA, the CDR3 is TGTGCCAGCAGCTCCGGGGGTAAATACGAGCAGTACTTC.

The rearrangement links TRBV28 to TRBJ2-7, with D maybe TRBD1 (6 bases). CDR1 is MDHEN, CDR2 SYDVKM, per germline. This CDR3 has 16 amino acids. The V gene lost 1 base and the J gene lost 5 bases, with 18 bases spanning the gap. CDR3: CASSLSGDKKAHEQYF. The CDR3, as DNA: TGTGCCAGCAGTTTATCAGGGGACAAAAAGGCCCACGAGCAGTACTTC. Full variable domain (rest looked up from reference TRBV28 and TRBJ2-7): DVKVTQSSRYLVKRTGEKVFLECVQDMDHENMFWYRQDPGLGLRLIYFSYDVKMKEKGDIPEGYSVSREKKERFSLILESASTNQTSMYLCASSLSGDKKAHEQYFGPGTRLTVT.

V usage is TRBV19 and J usage is TRBJ2-7; 15 positions match TRBD2. The CDR3 sequence is 17 residues long. Germline CDR1 and CDR2: LNHDA and SQIVND (reference sequence). V trimming: 4 bases; J trimming: 0 bases; junction bases outside the gene matches: 4. The CDR3 is CASSTRTSGRASYEQYF. Written as DNA, the CDR3 is TGTGCCAGTAGTACTCGGACTAGCGGGAGGGCCTCCTACGAGCAGTACTTC.

The V call is TRBV28, the J call TRBJ2-7, with TRBD1 identical over 7 bases. Germline CDR1 MDHEN, CDR2 SYDVKM. J lost 0 bases, V lost 6 bases, and 8 bases had no gene match. The CDR3 extends over 15 amino acids. CDR3 region: CASSSGQQSSYEQYF. The CDR3 DNA sequence: TGTGCCAGCAGCTCGGGACAGCAAAGCTCCTACGAGCAGTACTTC.

This chain joins TRBV18 and TRBJ1-5, with 9 bases lining up with TRBD1. The CDR3 is made up of 15 amino acids. Per germline, CDR1 KGHSH and CDR2 LQKENI. The V and J ends lost 6 bases and 0 bases, in that order; junction bases with no gene match: 3. This chain's CDR3 is CASSSQGASNQPQHF. CDR3 DNA: TGTGCCAGCTCTTCACAGGGGGCTAGCAATCAGCCCCAGCATTTT.

The CDR3 is CASSMIGDKSYEQYF. CDR3 coding DNA: TGTGCCAGTAGTATGATAGGCGACAAATCCTACGAGCAGTACTTC. The rearrangement uses TRBV19 and TRBJ2-7; D gene ambiguous. This CDR3 contains 15 residues. Germline CDR1 and CDR2: LNHDA and SQIVND (reference sequence). V shed 3 bases and J shed 1 base, with 13 bases lying between them. The entire variable domain, with the rest obtained from reference TRBV19 and TRBJ2-7, is as follows: DGGITQSPKYLFRKEGQNVTLSCEQNLNHDAMYWYRQDPGQGLRLIYYSQIVNDFQKGDIAEGYSVSREKKESFPLTVTSAQKNPTAFYLCASSMIGDKSYEQYFGPGTRLTVT.